These 18 T cell receptor beta chains were sequenced from one sample in a study of STAT5B mutations in CD4+ large granular lymphocyte leukemia (dated by TCRdb to 2022 to 2024). The library was produced with the immunoSEQ multiplex PCR assay. TCRdb limited this immuneACCESS table to in-frame rearrangements with V and J called. A share of clones is missing; checked studies link under half to unresolved V genes, and the rest is unexplained. The sample table shows under 50,000 clones, and about four fifths are seen once. The top ten constitute 0.35% to 0.4% of the sample. The material sequenced was CD4+ T cells from blood buffy coats. The receptors shown here come from a human donor in good health.

This chain links TRBV15 with TRBJ1-4, with 7 bases identical to TRBD1. The CDR3 covers 16 residues. The J segment lost 2 bases and the V segment lost 1 base, leaving 4 bases of the junction unmatched. The V gene's germline CDR1 is LNHNV and CDR2 YYDKDF (reference sequence). CDR3 coding DNA: TGTGCCACCAGCAGAGTACCGGGACAGACTAATGAAAAACTGTTTTTT. Protein: CATSRVPGQTNEKLFF.

The gene calls are TRBV5-1 and TRBJ2-4; possibly TRBD1 for D (6 bases). This CDR3 contains 15 residues. Germline V CDR1 and CDR2: SGHRS, YFSETQ. V shed 4 bases and J shed 1 base, with 12 bases lying between them. The CDR3: CASSPQDRAKNIQYF. CDR3 in DNA: TGCGCCAGCAGCCCCCAAGACAGGGCCAAAAACATTCAGTACTTC. Combining the CDR3 with reference TRBV5-1 and TRBJ2-4 gives the whole variable domain KAGVTQTPRYLIKTRGQQVTLSCSPISGHRSVSWYQQTPGQGLQFLFEYFSETQRNKGNFPGRFSGRQFSNSRSEMNVSTLELGDSALYLCASSPQDRAKNIQYFGAGTRLSVL.

This clone came up a few times. V is TRBV27 and J is TRBJ2-1, with D perhaps matching TRBD2 (5 bases). There are 13 residues in the CDR3. The ends were cut back, 8 bases at V and 4 bases at J, with 12 bases in the middle. Germline V gives CDR1 MNHEY, CDR2 SMNVEV (reference sequence). The CDR3 bases are TGTGCCAGCCGTCGGGGAAGGTACAATGAGCAGTTCTTC. Its translation: CASRRGRYNEQFF.

The chain has TRBV7-9 and TRBJ1-1; D might be TRBD1 (6 bases). In germline, CDR1 is SEHNR, CDR2 FQNEAQ (reference sequence). Trimming stripped 3 bases from V and 8 bases from J, with 13 bases between. CDR3 length: 13 residues. CDR3 sequence: CASSLEAGTEAFF. The CDR3 nucleotides read TGTGCCAGCAGCTTGGAGGCCGGGACAGAAGCTTTCTTT.

The chain uses TRBV6-1 and TRBJ1-1; 8 nucleotides align to TRBD1. The CDR3 runs 15 residues. V lost 6 bases, J lost 1 base, and 7 bases stayed unmatched. CDR1 and CDR2 from the germline V gene are MNHNS and SASEGT. The CDR3 DNA reads TGTGCCAGCAGGGTGACAGGGGACCCGAACACTGAAGCTTTCTTT. It specifies CASRVTGDPNTEAFF.

J is TRBJ2-2 and V is TRBV2; maybe TRBD1 (6 bases). The CDR3 covers 13 residues. Trimming cost V 6 bases and J 5 bases, with 10 bases left between them. Germline CDR1 is SNHLY and CDR2 is FYNNEI. The CDR3 DNA is TGTGCCAGCAGGGAGACAGGAACCGGGGAGCTGTTTTTT. Translated, it gives CASRETGTGELFF.

This clone was detected only a few times. The CDR3 loop is CAISEGLAGASYEQYF. CDR3 nucleotides: TGTGCCATCAGTGAGGGACTAGCGGGAGCTAGCTACGAGCAGTACTTC. The rearrangement uses TRBV10-3 and TRBJ2-7, with TRBD2 matching over 13 bases. V gave up 2 bases and J gave up 3 bases; unmatched junction bases: 4. The CDR3 runs 16 residues. Per the germline V gene, CDR1 is ENHRY and CDR2 is SYGVKD.

J is TRBJ2-7 and V is TRBV18, with D unresolved. Germline CDR1 reads KGHSH; CDR2 reads LQKENI. This CDR3 is 13 amino acids long. V was cut by 0 bases and J by 5 bases, with 8 bases left in between. The CDR3 DNA reads TGTGCCAGCTCACCACCTGTAGGGAACGAGCAGTACTTC. Amino acids: CASSPPVGNEQYF.

The rearrangement uses TRBV28 and TRBJ1-1; D unresolved. Germline values: CDR1 MDHEN, CDR2 SYDVKM. This CDR3 contains 12 residues. Trimming cost V 2 bases and J 4 bases, with 5 bases left between them. The CDR3 loop reads CASSLLGTEAFF. The CDR3 nucleotides read TGTGCCAGCAGTTTACTCGGCACTGAAGCTTTCTTT.

This sequence joins TRBV18 and TRBJ1-4, with 8 bases aligning to TRBD1. The CDR3 is 16 residues long. Germline V gives CDR1 KGHSH, CDR2 LQKENI. V shed 3 bases, J shed 7 bases, and the junction held 10 bases outside the gene matches. The CDR3 is CASSPLSGGAGEKLFF. In DNA form, the CDR3 reads TGTGCCAGCTCACCCCTCTCAGGGGGCGCGGGTGAAAAACTGTTTTTT.

The V call is TRBV6-6, the J call TRBJ2-5, with 11 bases that match TRBD2. V lost 4 bases, J lost 4 bases, and 2 bases stayed unmatched. CDR3 length: 14 amino acids. CDR1 and CDR2 (germline): MNHNY, SVGAGI (reference sequence). The CDR3 region has the DNA TGTGCCAGCAGTTTAGCGGGGGGGCCAGAGACCCAGTACTTC. Protein: CASSLAGGPETQYF.

The chain joins TRBV5-6 to TRBJ1-1; maybe TRBD1 (5 bases). The CDR3 spans 16 residues. V shed 4 bases and J shed 1 base, with 17 bases lying between them. Per germline, CDR1 SGHDT and CDR2 YYEEEE. DNA of the CDR3: TGTGCCAGCAGCCGGCTACAGGCATTACGGAACACTGAAGCTTTCTTT. Protein: CASSRLQALRNTEAFF.

The rearrangement joins TRBV4-2 to TRBJ2-1; 10 bases agree with TRBD2. This CDR3 is built from 17 residues. Trimming at V came to 0 bases and at J to 4 bases, leaving 6 bases not matched to a gene. The V gene's germline CDR1 is LGHNA and CDR2 YNFKEQ. CDR3: CASSQDIVLAGYNEQFF. CDR3 nucleotide sequence: TGTGCCAGCAGCCAAGATATAGTACTAGCGGGATACAATGAGCAGTTCTTC.

A remark on this clone: At one boundary the junction diverges from the germline segment, which might be a read error. This rearrangement joins TRBV7-9 to TRBJ1-4, with D maybe TRBD1 (6 bases). The CDR3 runs to 15 residues. The germline gives CDR1 SEHNR, CDR2 FQNEAQ (reference sequence). The CDR3 region has the DNA TGTGCCAGCAGCCGCAGGGGATCGGCTAAGGAAAAACTGTTTTTT. Its translation: CASSRRGSAKEKLFF.

The CDR3: CASSQGTGFYTDTQYF. The CDR3, as DNA: TGTGCCAGCAGCCAAGGTACCGGATTCTACACAGATACGCAGTATTTT. The V gene is TRBV14, the J gene TRBJ2-3, with D unresolved. Germline assignment: CDR1 SGHDN and CDR2 FVKESK. Trimming took 1 base from V and 2 from J, leaving 13 bases between them. This CDR3 is 16 amino acids long.

The chain combines TRBV4-2 with TRBJ2-1, with D perhaps matching TRBD1 or TRBD2 (5 bases each). The germline V and J ends were trimmed by 2 bases and 5 bases, with 16 bases remaining between them. CDR3 size: 16 residues. In germline, CDR1 is LGHNA, CDR2 YNFKEQ. The CDR3 is CASSQMGVGPDNEQFF. The CDR3 DNA follows: TGTGCCAGCAGCCAAATGGGGGTAGGTCCGGACAATGAGCAGTTCTTC.

This clone has a single count. The chain links TRBV7-3 to TRBJ2-3, with D unclear. In germline, CDR1 is SGHTA, CDR2 FQGTGA. With 1 base removed from V and 2 bases from J, the gap between germline ends came to 10 bases. The CDR3 sequence is 15 residues long. The CDR3 is CASSLSGIITDTQYF. The CDR3 region has the DNA TGTGCCAGCAGCTTAAGCGGCATAATCACAGATACGCAGTATTTT.

As concerns this clone: A read error may produce the germline difference seen at one junction end. The chain uses TRBV14 and TRBJ1-1; no clear D gene. Germline CDR1 reads SGHDN; CDR2 reads FVKESK. There are 13 residues in the CDR3. CDR3 protein: CASTQRKNTEAFF. For the CDR3, the DNA is TGTGCCAGCACCCAAAGGAAGAACACTGAAGCTTTCTTT. The full variable domain, rest sourced from reference TRBV14 and TRBJ1-1, is EAGVTQFPSHSVIEKGQTVTLRCDPISGHDNLYWYRRVMGKEIKFLLHFVKESKQDESGMPNNRFLAERTGGTYSTLKVQPAELEDSGVYFCASTQRKNTEAFFGQGTRLTVV.